This TCR beta chain derives from a study of blood T cell repertoires in COVID-19. About the study: Acute and convalescent COVID-19 specimens originated in the United States, Italy and Spain. T cells, B-cell-depleted T cells, or PBMCs supplied cDNA or gDNA.

In the original workflow: Estimated nucleated cell counts came from reference gene primer amplification. Sequencing was performed with immunoSEQ multiplex PCR; in TCRdb, only in-frame clones are kept and a portion is missing. V, J and clone size are those of that table, while D and trimming were read from the DNA. Counted here are 650,000 to 800,000 clones, 90% occurring once; the ten biggest clones make up roughly 0.25%. The CDR3 spans 14 residues. CDR1 is PRHDT, CDR2 FYEKMQ, per germline (reference sequence). V gave up 6 bases and J gave up 6 bases; unmatched junction bases: 8. The clonotype comes from a woman between 18 and 30 years old with acute or convalescent COVID-19. The V and J genes are TRBV13 and TRBJ1-1; 9 bases agree with TRBD1. The sample was peripheral blood. CDR3 amino acids: CASRGGTGRAEAFF. DNA of the CDR3: TGTGCCAGCAGAGGGGGGACAGGGAGGGCTGAAGCTTTCTTT.